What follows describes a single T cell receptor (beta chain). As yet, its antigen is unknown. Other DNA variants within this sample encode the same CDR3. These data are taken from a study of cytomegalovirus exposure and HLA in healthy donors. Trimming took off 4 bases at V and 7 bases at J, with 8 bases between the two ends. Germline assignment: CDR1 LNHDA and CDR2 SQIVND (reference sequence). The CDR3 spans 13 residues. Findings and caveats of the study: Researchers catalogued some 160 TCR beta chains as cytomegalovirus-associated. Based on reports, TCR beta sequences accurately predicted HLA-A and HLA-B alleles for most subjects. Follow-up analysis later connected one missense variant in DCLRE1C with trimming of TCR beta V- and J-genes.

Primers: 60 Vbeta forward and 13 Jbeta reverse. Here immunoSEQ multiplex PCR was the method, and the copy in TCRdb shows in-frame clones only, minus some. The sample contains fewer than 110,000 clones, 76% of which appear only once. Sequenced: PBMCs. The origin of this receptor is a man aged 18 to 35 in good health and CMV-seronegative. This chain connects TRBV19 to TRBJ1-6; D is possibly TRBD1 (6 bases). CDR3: CASSTTGNSPLHF. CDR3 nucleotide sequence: TGTGCCAGTAGTACAACAGGGAATTCACCCCTCCACTTT. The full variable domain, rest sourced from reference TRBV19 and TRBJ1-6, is DGGITQSPKYLFRKEGQNVTLSCEQNLNHDAMYWYRQDPGQGLRLIYYSQIVNDFQKGDIAEGYSVSREKKESFPLTVTSAQKNPTAFYLCASSTTGNSPLHFGNGTRLTVT.